One T cell receptor (beta chain) is described in this entry. Its specificity is not known. Germline loops: CDR1 SGHNT, CDR2 YYREEE (reference sequence). The CDR3 consists of 15 residues. V was shortened by 2 bases and J by 7 bases, with 16 bases between the two germline ends. Sequencing libraries for TCR beta were prepared with iRepertoire HTBI primers and Arm-PCR of CDR3 regions. One entry per CDR3 protein results from TCRdb running MiXCR on the multiplex PCR reads. The sample holds 400,000 to 550,000 distinct CDR3 sequences; 15% are singletons and the top ten take 16%. The sample is drawn from a study of regulatory T cells in long-lasting Graves disease. Whole-study results and caveats: Favoring TRBV28, TRBJ1-2 and TRBJ2-5 was a feature seen in persistent disease.

Time point here: newly diagnosed GD, antithyroid drugs for less than 3 months. PBMCs were the source of the RNA used for TCR sequencing. This sample was also put to use in a study of T cells in Graves' hyperthyroidism and ophthalmopathy. That source adds: The majority of expanded thyroid clonotypes above 0.001 also appeared in blood. The model identified upcoming ophthalmopathy a median approximately six months ahead of onset.

The receptor's source is a woman aged 30 to 39 with Graves disease. The J gene is TRBJ2-1, the V gene TRBV5-4; D is ambiguous. The source was peripheral blood mononuclear cells (PBMCs), collected at new diagnosis, from a patient treated with antithyroid drugs. CDR3 nucleotides: TGTGCCAGCAGCTTTTTCCTAGATCCGTGGAATGAGCAGTTCTTC. Its protein is CASSFFLDPWNEQFF.